The clone carrying this T cell receptor (beta chain) was detected ten times or more. Its antigen is currently unknown. The data were taken from a study of identical twins. Study outcomes and limitations: Models predicted less out-of-frame TCR alpha sharing in monozygotic twins than was found. Beta out-of-frame twin sharing showed a weaker excess.

Unique molecular identifiers were in the cDNA, with template-switch universal primer binding. TCRdb passed the 5' RACE reads through MiXCR, listing each CDR3 protein once. Of about 240,000 distinct CDR3 sequences listed, about 11% are singletons. The CDR3 sequence is 15 residues long. Looked up from germline, CDR1 is SGHKS and CDR2 is YYEKEE (reference sequence). With V trimmed by 2 bases and J by 9 bases, 7 bases remained unmatched. This receptor was obtained from a man in his fifties in good health. The specimen sequenced was memory T cells sorted from blood. V is TRBV5-5 and J is TRBJ1-6, with 8 bases fitting TRBD1. The CDR3 nucleotides read TGTGCCAGCAGCTTCTCCGGGACAGGAGGTTCACCCCTCCACTTT. Protein product: CASSFSGTGGSPLHF.